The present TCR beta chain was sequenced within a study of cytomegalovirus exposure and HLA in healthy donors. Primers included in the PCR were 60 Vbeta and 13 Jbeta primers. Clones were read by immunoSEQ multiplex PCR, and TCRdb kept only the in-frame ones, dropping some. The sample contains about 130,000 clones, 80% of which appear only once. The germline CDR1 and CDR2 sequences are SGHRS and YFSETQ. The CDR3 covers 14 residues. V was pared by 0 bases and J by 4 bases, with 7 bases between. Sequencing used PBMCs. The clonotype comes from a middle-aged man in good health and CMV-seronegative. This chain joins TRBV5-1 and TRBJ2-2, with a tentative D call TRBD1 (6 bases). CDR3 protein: CASSLAQGTGELFF. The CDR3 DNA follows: TGCGCCAGCAGCTTGGCACAGGGCACCGGGGAGCTGTTTTTT.